This T cell receptor (beta chain) was recovered during a study of blood T cell repertoires in COVID-19. Looking at the study overall: Whether acute or convalescent, the COVID-19 samples came from the United States, Italy and Spain.

Profiling relied on immunoSEQ multiplex PCR, and the TCRdb table lists in-frame clones only, not all of them. The sample yields approximately 100,000 clones, over 80% seen once. Sequencing was carried out using peripheral blood. The receptor's source is a human donor in a cohort sampled during active COVID-19.

CDR3 nucleotide sequence: TGTGCCAGCAGCTTAGGGCAGGGGGACGAGCAGTACTTC. Translating it yields CASSLGQGDEQYF. The chain recombines TRBV7-9 with TRBJ2-7, with 7 bases matching TRBD1. The CDR3 covers 13 residues. Per germline, CDR1 SEHNR and CDR2 FQNEAQ (reference sequence). V lost 1 base, J lost 5 bases, and 2 bases stayed unmatched.